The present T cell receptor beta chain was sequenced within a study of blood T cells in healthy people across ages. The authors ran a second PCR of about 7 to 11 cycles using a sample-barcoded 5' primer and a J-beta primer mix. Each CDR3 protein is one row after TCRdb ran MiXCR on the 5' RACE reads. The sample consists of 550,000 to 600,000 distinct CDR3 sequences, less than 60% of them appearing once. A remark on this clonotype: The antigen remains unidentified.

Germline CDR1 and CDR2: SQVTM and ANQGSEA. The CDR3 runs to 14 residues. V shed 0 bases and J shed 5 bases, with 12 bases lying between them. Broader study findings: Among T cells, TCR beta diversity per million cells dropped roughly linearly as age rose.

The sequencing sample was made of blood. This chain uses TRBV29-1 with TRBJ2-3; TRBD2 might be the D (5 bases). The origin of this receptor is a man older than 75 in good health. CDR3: CSVEEPIRGDTQYF. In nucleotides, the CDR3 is TGCAGCGTTGAAGAGCCGATCCGGGGAGATACGCAGTATTTT.